Shown below are 21 T cell receptor beta chains from a single sample sequenced in a study of cytomegalovirus exposure and HLA in healthy donors. Primers included in the PCR were 60 Vbeta and 13 Jbeta primers. Produced via immunoSEQ multiplex PCR; TCRdb's table is partial and in-frame only. The sample lists approximately 86,000 clones; roughly 70% were seen once. Sequencing was done on a sample of PBMCs. These receptors were taken from a man in his forties or fifties in good health and CMV-seronegative.

V and J are TRBV18 and TRBJ1-1; 7 bases align to TRBD1. The J segment lost 8 bases and the V segment lost 8 bases, leaving 11 bases of the junction unmatched. The CDR3 totals 13 residues. Per the germline V gene, CDR1 is KGHSH and CDR2 is LQKENI. The CDR3 region is CASHSQGGSEAFF. CDR3 sequence (DNA): TGTGCCAGCCATTCACAAGGGGGCTCGGAAGCTTTCTTT.

This chain connects TRBV10-1 to TRBJ2-3; TRBD2 matches at 12 bases. The CDR3 covers 19 residues. Germline V gene lookup returns CDR1 WNHNN and CDR2 SYGVQD (reference sequence). Trimming took 3 bases from V and 0 from J; bases not matched to a gene: 10. The CDR3 DNA is TGCGCCAGCAGTGATGCCCGTGCTAGCGGGGGGGGGAGCACAGATACGCAGTATTTT. Protein sequence: CASSDARASGGGSTDTQYF.

This chain joins TRBV7-3 and TRBJ2-1; 9 bases line up with TRBD2. Germline V lookup: CDR1 SGHTA, CDR2 FQGTGA. After removal of 2 bases from V and 3 bases from J, the junction contained 2 bases not matched to a gene. This CDR3 has 15 amino acids. The CDR3 DNA reads as TGTGCCAGCAGCTTACTAGCGGGGAACTACAATGAGCAGTTCTTC. Translating gives CASSLLAGNYNEQFF. The entire variable domain, with the rest obtained from reference TRBV7-3 and TRBJ2-1, is as follows: GAGVSQTPSNKVTEKGKYVELRCDPISGHTALYWYRQSLGQGPEFLIYFQGTGAADDSGLPNDRFFAVRPEGSVSTLKIQRTERGDSAVYLCASSLLAGNYNEQFFGPGTRLTVL.

The genes are TRBV2 and TRBJ1-5; 9 nucleotides match TRBD1. V shed 7 bases, J shed 0 bases, and the junction held 4 bases outside the gene matches. Germline V CDR1 and CDR2: SNHLY, FYNNEI. The CDR3 runs to 15 residues. The CDR3 sequence is CASTMGQGSNQPQHF. In nucleotides, the CDR3 is TGTGCCAGCACTATGGGACAGGGTAGCAATCAGCCCCAGCATTTT.

The V and J genes are TRBV7-6 and TRBJ2-7; a possible D gene is TRBD2 (5 bases). The V end lost 1 base, the J end lost 6 bases, and 13 bases lay between the germline ends. CDR3 length: 14 amino acids. From germline, CDR1 is SGHVS and CDR2 FNYEAQ. The CDR3 reads CASSLVTRGGEQYF. CDR3 sequence (DNA): TGTGCCAGCAGCTTAGTGACTCGGGGTGGCGAGCAGTACTTC.

The gene calls are TRBV7-2 and TRBJ1-5; D possibly corresponds to TRBD1 (5 bases). The V gene's germline CDR1 is SGHTA and CDR2 FQGNSA. This CDR3 contains 17 residues. Trimming took 1 base from V and 7 from J, leaving 20 bases between them. The CDR3 region is CASSLGRVGGVEQPQHF. The CDR3 nucleotides read TGTGCCAGCAGCTTAGGAAGGGTGGGGGGGGTAGAGCAGCCCCAGCATTTT.

The chain is built from TRBV14 and TRBJ2-1, with D perhaps TRBD1 (5 bases). Trimming left V 1 base short and J 4 bases short, with 14 bases between. This CDR3 is built from 16 residues. CDR1 and CDR2 (germline): SGHDN, FVKESK. CDR3 amino acids: CASSQGQFLLYNEQFF. CDR3 bases: TGTGCCAGCAGCCAAGGACAGTTTCTACTTTACAATGAGCAGTTCTTC.

The sample holds a few counts of this clone. The V gene is TRBV4-3, the J gene TRBJ2-7; TRBD1 agrees at 7 bases. Trimming removed 3 bases from V and 6 bases from J; junction bases left unmatched: 11. Germline CDR1 is LGHNA and CDR2 is YSLEER. This CDR3 is 15 amino acids long. CDR3 nucleotide sequence: TGCGCCAGCAGCCAGATGACAGGGACATGGTGCGAGCAGTACTTC. It translates to CASSQMTGTWCEQYF.

V gene TRBV27 combines with J gene TRBJ2-1, with a possible D match to TRBD1 (5 bases). Per germline, CDR1 MNHEY and CDR2 SMNVEV (reference sequence). Trimming removed 8 bases at V and 4 bases at J, with 6 bases between. The CDR3 covers 11 residues. CDR3 sequence (DNA): TGTGCCAGCCGGACATACAATGAGCAGTTCTTC. It specifies CASRTYNEQFF.

This clone was found once. The genes are TRBV2 and TRBJ2-2, with 11 bases lining up with TRBD1. Unmatched junction bases numbered 16, after V lost 6 bases and J lost 13 bases. Germline CDR1 is SNHLY and CDR2 is FYNNEI. The CDR3 has 16 amino acids. CDR3 protein: CASSPGTGGAPERLFF. The DNA for the CDR3 is TGTGCCAGCAGCCCCGGGACAGGGGGGGCCCCGGAGCGGCTGTTTTTT.

Note on this clone: At one end the junction does not follow the germline gene, possibly because of a read error. The gene calls are TRBV28 and TRBJ2-7, with D possibly TRBD2 on 6 matching bases. Germline V gives CDR1 MDHEN, CDR2 SYDVKM. The CDR3 loop spans 13 amino acids. CDR3 nucleotides: TGTGCCAGCAGGGATTGGGAGGCCTACGAACAGTACTTC. Translated: CASRDWEAYEQYF.

The V gene is TRBV10-3, the J gene TRBJ1-5; 7 bases are a match to TRBD1. Germline loops: CDR1 ENHRY, CDR2 SYGVKD. V gave up 6 bases and J gave up 5 bases; unmatched junction bases: 4. The CDR3 runs 13 residues. DNA of the CDR3: TGTGCCATCAGACCCGACAGGGATCAGCCCCAGCATTTT. It specifies CAIRPDRDQPQHF.

This sequence joins TRBV10-3 and TRBJ2-6; TRBD1 might be the D (6 bases). Germline CDR1 and CDR2: ENHRY and SYGVKD. CDR3 length equals 19 residues. V lost 5 bases and J lost 0, with 20 bases in between. CDR3 in DNA: TGTGCCATCAGTTCACGTGGGTGGACAGAAGACTCTGGGGCCAACGTCCTGACTTTC. It encodes CAISSRGWTEDSGANVLTF.

In DNA, the CDR3 is TGTGCCAGCACTAACGAAGAACCCGGGGCCAACGTCCTGACTTTC. Its protein product is CASTNEEPGANVLTF. The chain combines TRBV6-5 with TRBJ2-6; the D is unclear. Germline V gives CDR1 MNHEY, CDR2 SVGAGI. V was clipped by 7 bases and J by 4 bases, with 14 bases between them. CDR3 length: 15 amino acids.

The chain carries TRBV30 and TRBJ1-2; 8 bases are shared with TRBD1. This CDR3 contains 14 residues. Per germline, CDR1 GTSNPN and CDR2 SVGIG (reference sequence). V was clipped by 4 bases and J by 4 bases; unmatched bases: 8. CDR3: CAWTRTGTSYGYTF. The CDR3, as DNA: TGTGCCTGGACCCGGACAGGGACCTCCTATGGCTACACCTTC.

The chain has TRBV2 and TRBJ1-1; D is perhaps TRBD1 (5 bases). This CDR3 contains 15 residues. Germline V gene data show CDR1 as SNHLY and CDR2 as FYNNEI. Trimming removed 3 bases at V and 1 base at J, with 12 bases between. CDR3 nucleotides: TGTGCCAGCAGTGATGGTCCCCAGGGGAACACTGAAGCTTTCTTT. Its translation: CASSDGPQGNTEAFF. The whole variable domain, filled in from reference TRBV2 and TRBJ1-1, reads EPEVTQTPSHQVTQMGQEVILRCVPISNHLYFYWYRQILGQKVEFLVSFYNNEISEKSEIFDDQFSVERPDGSNFTLKIRSTKLEDSAMYFCASSDGPQGNTEAFFGQGTRLTVV.

The J gene is TRBJ2-1, the V gene TRBV4-3; TRBD1 aligns across 8 bases. The CDR3 loop spans 20 amino acids. CDR1 and CDR2 from the germline V gene are LGHNA and YSLEER. V was clipped by 3 bases and J by 0 bases; unmatched bases: 16. CDR3 region: CASSQELRQGLRLSYNEQFF. CDR3 DNA: TGCGCCAGCAGCCAGGAGCTGAGACAGGGGCTTCGACTCTCCTACAATGAGCAGTTCTTC.

In nucleotides, the CDR3 is TGTGCCTGGAGTCCCCTCGGGACAGGATTTTATGGCTACACCTTC. It is translated as CAWSPLGTGFYGYTF. The genes are TRBV30 and TRBJ1-2, with TRBD1 matching over 8 bases. The CDR3 spans 15 residues. CDR1 and CDR2 from the germline V gene are GTSNPN and SVGIG (reference sequence). J lost 5 bases, V lost 2 bases, and 10 bases had no gene match.

CDR3 bases: TGCGCCAGCAGCCAAGAGCGGCGAGAGACCCAGTACTTC. Translated, it gives CASSQERRETQYF. The genes are TRBV4-1 and TRBJ2-5; the D is unclear. The CDR3 is 13 residues long. V shed 0 bases and J shed 4 bases, with 6 bases lying between them. CDR1 and CDR2 (germline): MGHRA, YSYEKL.

J is TRBJ2-7 and V is TRBV28; D may be TRBD2 (6 bases). Germline V CDR1 and CDR2: MDHEN, SYDVKM. With 3 bases removed from V and 3 bases from J, the gap between germline ends came to 12 bases. The CDR3 length is 14 residues. The CDR3, as DNA: TGTGCCAGCAGTTTGGCTAGCGTTCTCTACGAGCAGTACTTC. This translates into CASSLASVLYEQYF.

This clone was seen a handful of times. One end of the junction fails to match germline, which may point to a read error. The gene calls are TRBV28 and TRBJ1-2, with D unclear. The V gene's germline CDR1 is MDHEN and CDR2 SYDVKM. This CDR3 comprises 14 residues. The CDR3 here is CASSLDGFYYGYAF. CDR3 DNA sequence: TGTGCCAGCAGTTTAGACGGGTTTTACTATGGCTACGCCTTC.